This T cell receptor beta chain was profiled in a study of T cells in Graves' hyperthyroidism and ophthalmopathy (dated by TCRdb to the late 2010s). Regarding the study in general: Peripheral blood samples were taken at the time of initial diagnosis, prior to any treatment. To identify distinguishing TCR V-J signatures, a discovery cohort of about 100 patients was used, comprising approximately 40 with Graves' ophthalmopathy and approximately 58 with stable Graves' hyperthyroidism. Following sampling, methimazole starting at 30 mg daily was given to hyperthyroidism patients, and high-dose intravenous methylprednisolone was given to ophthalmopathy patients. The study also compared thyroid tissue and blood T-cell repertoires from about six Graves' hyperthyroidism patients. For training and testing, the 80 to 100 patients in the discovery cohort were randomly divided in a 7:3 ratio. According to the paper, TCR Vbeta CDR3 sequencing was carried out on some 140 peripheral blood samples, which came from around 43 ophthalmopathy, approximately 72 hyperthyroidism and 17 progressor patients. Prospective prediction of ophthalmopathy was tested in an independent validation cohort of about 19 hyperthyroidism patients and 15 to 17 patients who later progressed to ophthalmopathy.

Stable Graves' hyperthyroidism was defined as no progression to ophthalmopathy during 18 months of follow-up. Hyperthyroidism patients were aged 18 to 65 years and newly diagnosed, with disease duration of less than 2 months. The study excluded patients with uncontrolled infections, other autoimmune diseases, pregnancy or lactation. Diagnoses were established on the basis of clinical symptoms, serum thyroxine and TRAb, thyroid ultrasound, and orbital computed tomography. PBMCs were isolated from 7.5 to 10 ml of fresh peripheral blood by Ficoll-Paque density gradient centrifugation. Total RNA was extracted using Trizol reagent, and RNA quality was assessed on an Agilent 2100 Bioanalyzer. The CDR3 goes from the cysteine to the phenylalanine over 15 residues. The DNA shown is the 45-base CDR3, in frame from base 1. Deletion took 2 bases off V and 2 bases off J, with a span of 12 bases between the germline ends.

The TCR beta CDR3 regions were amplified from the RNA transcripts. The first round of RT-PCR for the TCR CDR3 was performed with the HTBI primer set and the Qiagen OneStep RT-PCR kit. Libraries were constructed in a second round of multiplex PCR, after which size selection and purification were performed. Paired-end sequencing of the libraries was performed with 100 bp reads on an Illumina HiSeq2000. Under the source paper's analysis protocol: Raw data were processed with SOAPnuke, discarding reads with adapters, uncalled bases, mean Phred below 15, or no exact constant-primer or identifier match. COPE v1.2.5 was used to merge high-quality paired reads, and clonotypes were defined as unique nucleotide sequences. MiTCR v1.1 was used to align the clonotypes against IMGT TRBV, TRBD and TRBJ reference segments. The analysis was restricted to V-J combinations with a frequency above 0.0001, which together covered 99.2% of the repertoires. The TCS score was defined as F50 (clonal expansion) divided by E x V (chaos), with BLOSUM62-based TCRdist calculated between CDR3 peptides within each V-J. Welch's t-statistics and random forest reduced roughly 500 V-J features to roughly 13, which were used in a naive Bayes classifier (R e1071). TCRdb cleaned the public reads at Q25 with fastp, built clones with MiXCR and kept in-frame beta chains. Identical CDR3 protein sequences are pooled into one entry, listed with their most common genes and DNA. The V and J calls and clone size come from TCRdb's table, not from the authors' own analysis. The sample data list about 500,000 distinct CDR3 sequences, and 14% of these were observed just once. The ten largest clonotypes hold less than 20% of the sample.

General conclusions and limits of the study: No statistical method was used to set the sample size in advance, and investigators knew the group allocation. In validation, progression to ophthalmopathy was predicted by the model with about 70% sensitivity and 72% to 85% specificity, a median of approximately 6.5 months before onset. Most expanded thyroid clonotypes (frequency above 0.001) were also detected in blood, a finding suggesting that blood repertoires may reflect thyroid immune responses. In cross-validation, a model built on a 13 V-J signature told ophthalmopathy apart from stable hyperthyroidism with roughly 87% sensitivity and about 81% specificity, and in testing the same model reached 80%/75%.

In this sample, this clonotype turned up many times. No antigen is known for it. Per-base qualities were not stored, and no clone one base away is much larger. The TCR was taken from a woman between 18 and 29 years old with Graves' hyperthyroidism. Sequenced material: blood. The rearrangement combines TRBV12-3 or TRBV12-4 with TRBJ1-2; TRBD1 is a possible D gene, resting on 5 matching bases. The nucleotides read TGTGCCAGCAGTTTATGGCAGGGACGGAACTATGGCTACACCTTC. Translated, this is CASSLWQGRNYGYTF.